Listed below are T cell receptor beta chains from one sample, sequenced in a study of CD8+CD57+ T cells in acquired aplastic anemia. TCRdb redid the calling of the reads with MiXCR, one entry per CDR3 protein. Of around 430,000 distinct CDR3 sequences in the sample, less than 35% are singletons; the top ten hold about 0.8%. Sequenced material: sorted CD4+, CD8+, or CD8+CD57+ T cells (not recorded which) from PBMCs. The origin of the receptors is a human donor with aplastic anemia. Each CDR3 is given with its conserved first and last residue. A D gene is named only where the DNA matches it firmly. Part of the rows lack a size; the others show once, few, many or a class for expanded clones.

V	size	D	J	CDR3	DNA
TRBV7-8	-	-	TRBJ2-7	CASSSQIITGDHYEQYF	TGTGCCAGCAGCTCACAAATTATAACCGGGGACCACTACGAGCAGTACTTC
TRBV19	-	-	TRBJ1-2	CASRSGAGQNHGYTF	TGTGCCAGTAGATCTGGCGCCGGGCAGAACCATGGCTACACCTTC
TRBV10-3	-	TRBD1	TRBJ1-4	CAISGQGATNEKLFF	TGTGCCATCAGTGGACAGGGGGCTACTAATGAAAAACTGTTTTTT
TRBV9	many	-	TRBJ1-1	CASSPAVNTEAFF	TGTGCCAGCAGCCCGGCAGTGAACACTGAAGCTTTCTTT
TRBV5-5	-	-	TRBJ2-6	CASSAPQSSGANVLTF	TGTGCCAGCAGCGCCCCACAGAGCTCTGGGGCCAACGTCCTGACTTTC
TRBV14	-	TRBD2	TRBJ2-1	CASSQGTSGSSRNEQFF	TGTGCCAGCAGCCAAGGGACTAGCGGGAGTAGTAGGAATGAGCAGTTCTTC
TRBV7-6	few	TRBD1	TRBJ2-3	CASSLGRGQGQGADTQYF	TGTGCCAGCAGCTTAGGTCGGGGGCAGGGACAGGGGGCAGATACGCAGTATTTT
TRBV27	few	TRBD2	TRBJ2-3	CASSLGLLARTDTQYF	TGTGCCAGCAGCCTAGGATTACTAGCGCGCACAGATACGCAGTATTTT
TRBV5-1	many	-	TRBJ2-7	CASSLANEQYF	TGCGCCAGCAGCTTGGCCAACGAGCAGTACTTC
TRBV3-1	once	TRBD2	TRBJ2-2	CASSQDIVGLVGGELFF	TGTGCCAGCAGCCAAGATATCGTTGGACTAGTCGGCGGGGAGCTGTTTTTT
TRBV11-2	few	-	TRBJ2-7	CASSFRTYHEQYF	TGTGCCAGCAGCTTCCGGACTTATCACGAGCAGTACTTC
TRBV12-3/TRBV12-4	many	-	TRBJ1-6	CASSRETGNSPLHF	TGTGCCAGCAGCCGCGAAACGGGGAATTCACCCCTCCACTTT
TRBV6-1	-	TRBD1	TRBJ1-2	CASSRSIPGQNYGYTF	TGTGCCAGCAGTCGATCTATCCCGGGACAGAACTATGGCTACACCTTC
TRBV20-1	-	TRBD1	TRBJ1-4	CSARQGAGEKLFF	TGCAGTGCCAGACAGGGGGCTGGTGAAAAACTGTTTTTT
TRBV30	-	-	TRBJ1-1	CAWSVEAEAFF	TGTGCCTGGAGCGTTGAGGCTGAAGCTTTCTTT
TRBV10-3	few	-	TRBJ2-1	CASSYSGSSYNEQFF	TGTGCCAGCAGTTACTCTGGTAGCTCCTACAATGAGCAGTTCTTC
TRBV10-3	many	TRBD2	TRBJ2-5	CAIRSGLAEETQYF	TGTGCCATCAGATCAGGACTAGCGGAAGAGACCCAGTACTTC
TRBV20-1	many	TRBD2	TRBJ2-7	CSARDPAGGRLDEQYF	TGCAGTGCTAGAGATCCGGCGGGAGGGCGACTGGACGAGCAGTACTTC
TRBV11-2	-	TRBD2	TRBJ2-7	CASSPRTSGGDYEQYF	TGTGCCAGCAGCCCCCGGACTAGCGGGGGAGACTACGAGCAGTACTTC
TRBV7-2	-	TRBD2	TRBJ2-1	CASSLLLAGNNEQFF	TGTGCCAGCAGCCTCCTACTAGCGGGGAACAATGAGCAGTTCTTC
TRBV5-1	few	-	TRBJ2-3	CASSLQGVTDTQYF	TGCGCCAGCAGCTTACAGGGTGTCACAGATACGCAGTATTTT
TRBV20-1	-	-	TRBJ2-3	CSAGGGQKRDTQYF	TGCAGTGCGGGGGGAGGACAGAAGCGGGATACGCAGTATTTT
TRBV10-3	-	-	TRBJ1-3	CAISGAGQISGNTIYF	TGTGCCATCAGTGGCGCGGGACAAATCTCTGGAAACACCATATATTTT
TRBV29-1	-	-	TRBJ2-6	CVTYSGANVLTF	TGCGTCACCTACTCTGGGGCCAACGTCCTGACTTTC
TRBV7-2	many	-	TRBJ2-7	CASSLADNPSYEQYF	TGTGCCAGCAGCTTAGCCGACAACCCCTCCTACGAGCAGTACTTC
TRBV9	few	-	TRBJ2-3	CASSLDLDTQYF	TGTGCCAGCAGCCTAGATCTAGATACGCAGTATTTT
TRBV10-3	once	TRBD1	TRBJ1-6	CAISGAGTDDSPLHF	TGTGCCATCAGTGGAGCCGGGACAGACGATTCACCCCTCCACTTT
TRBV11-2	many	-	TRBJ2-7	CASSLIRRATHSDEQYF	TGTGCCAGCAGCTTAATTCGGCGGGCCACCCATTCAGACGAGCAGTACTTC
TRBV25-1	-	-	TRBJ2-5	CASSYTRGRKTRYF	TGTGCCAGCAGTTATACACGGGGTCGGAAGACCCGGTACTTC
TRBV9	-	-	TRBJ1-2	CASSVAGSDYGYTF	TGTGCCAGCAGCGTAGCAGGGTCAGACTATGGCTACACTTTC
TRBV5-6	-	-	TRBJ1-4	CASSLVVAGATNEKPFF	TGTGCCAGCAGCTTGGTAGTAGCCGGAGCAACTAATGAAAAACCGTTTTTT
TRBV6-1	few	-	TRBJ1-1	CASSEFGAFF	TGTGCCAGCAGTGAATTTGGGGCTTTCTTT